The T cell receptor beta chain under discussion was sequenced for a study of cytomegalovirus exposure and HLA in healthy donors. General study findings and limits: The CMV antigen specificity of a few CMV-associated chains was confirmed through in vitro analysis. TCR beta chains numbering more than 150 were designated cytomegalovirus-associated. For most TCR sequences rarity was the rule, although some public TCRs occurred in many donors.

The V and J ends lost 4 bases and 0 bases respectively, with 10 bases between them. Germline CDR1 and CDR2: SQVTM and ANQGSEA. CDR3 size: 13 residues. Points on this clone: The target antigen is unknown.

It was with 60 Vbeta and 13 Jbeta primers that the PCR ran. The table came from immunoSEQ multiplex PCR; TCRdb's copy has only in-frame clones and leaves some out. The table has about 83,000 clones, around 81% seen once. This sequence joins TRBV29-1 and TRBJ2-7; D gene unclear. The specimen sequenced was PBMCs. The TCR originated in a woman aged 25-40 years in good health and CMV-seronegative. The CDR3 region is CSVVQAPSYEQYF. DNA of the CDR3: TGCAGCGTTGTTCAGGCCCCCTCCTACGAGCAGTACTTC.